Listed here are 21 T cell receptor beta chains from one sample, sequenced in a study of T cell repertoires in aging, cancer and after chemotherapy. TCR beta rearrangements were amplified from peripheral blood genomic DNA. Multiplex touch-down PCR with TRB-A/B primers amplified rearranged V-D-J TRB sequences. Each CDR3 protein is one row after TCRdb ran MiXCR on the multiplex PCR reads. This table has several thousand distinct CDR3 sequences, 45% to 55% appearing once. Sequenced material: blood. Receptor source: a human donor in good health.

The gene calls are TRBV12-3 or TRBV12-4 and TRBJ2-1; possibly TRBD1 or TRBD2 for D (5 bases each). This CDR3 spans 15 amino acids. The germline V and J ends were trimmed by 10 bases and 1 base, with 17 bases remaining between them. The CDR3 DNA follows: TGTGCCACCAGGGAGAATCGTGGATCCTACAATGAGCAGTTCTTC. This sequence encodes CATRENRGSYNEQFF.

The J gene is TRBJ2-7, the V gene TRBV19, with D maybe TRBD2 (5 bases). The V and J ends lost 10 bases and 2 bases respectively, with 15 bases between them. Germline V CDR1 and CDR2: LNHDA, SQIVND (reference sequence). This CDR3 has 13 amino acids. The DNA of the CDR3 is TGTGCCAAAAGCCTCCGGGATACCTACGAGCAGTACTTC. Translating gives CAKSLRDTYEQYF.

This clonotype was seen only a few times. The DNA for the CDR3 is TGTGCCAGTACCCCAAGGGACGTAGCAGACGAGCAGTACTTC. It yields the protein CASTPRDVADEQYF. The chain couples TRBV19 to TRBJ2-7, with D perhaps matching TRBD1 or TRBD2 (5 bases each). The CDR3 runs 14 residues. CDR1 is LNHDA, CDR2 SQIVND, per germline (reference sequence). V lost 7 bases, J lost 5 bases, and 18 bases lay in between.

This chain uses TRBV6-6 with TRBJ1-1, with D unclear. Germline CDR1 MNHNY, CDR2 SVGAGI (reference sequence). This CDR3 region has 16 residues. Trimming left V 2 bases short and J 5 bases short, with 18 bases between. The CDR3 loop reads CASSYKIGAGRTEAFF. The CDR3 DNA reads TGTGCCAGCAGTTACAAGATAGGCGCAGGTAGGACTGAAGCTTTCTTT.

This clonotype came up a few times. The chain joins TRBV6-1 to TRBJ1-1, with D hard to call. This CDR3 is built from 15 residues. Germline CDR1 reads MNHNS; CDR2 reads SASEGT. The V end was cut by 5 bases, the J end by 3 bases, with 16 bases between. The CDR3 sequence: CASSRNLPGDTEAFF. Written as DNA, the CDR3 is TGTGCCAGCAGTCGGAATCTTCCCGGAGACACTGAAGCTTTCTTT.

This clonotype occurred a few times. The chain links TRBV18 to TRBJ2-2; 15 nucleotides line up with TRBD2. Unmatched junction bases numbered 6, after V lost 4 bases and J lost 6 bases. The germline V gene has CDR1 KGHSH and CDR2 LQKENI. This CDR3 comprises 17 residues. CDR3 sequence (DNA): TGTGCCAGCTCACAAGGGACTAGCGGGAGGAAAGCCGGGGAGCTGTTTTTT. Translation gives CASSQGTSGRKAGELFF.

This clonotype was found once. The rearrangement uses TRBV5-5 and TRBJ2-5; D could derive from TRBD1 or TRBD2 (5 bases each). In germline, CDR1 is SGHKS, CDR2 YYEKEE (reference sequence). CDR3 length: 13 residues. V was pared by 4 bases and J by 3 bases, with 10 bases between. Here the CDR3 DNA reads TGTGCCAGCAGCCCGGGGACCGAAGAGACCCAGTACTTC. The encoded protein is CASSPGTEETQYF.

This clonotype showed up just once. V is TRBV6-1 and J is TRBJ2-2; D gene unclear. With 2 bases removed from V and 0 bases from J, the gap between germline ends came to 4 bases. Germline lookup yields CDR1 MNHNS and CDR2 SASEGT. This CDR3 has 14 amino acids. CDR3: CASSEHSNTGELFF. The DNA of the CDR3 is TGTGCCAGCAGTGAACACTCGAACACCGGGGAGCTGTTTTTT.

CDR3 protein: CASSHPGQGGTEAFF. The CDR3 region has the DNA TGTGCCAGCTCCCATCCGGGACAGGGGGGCACTGAAGCTTTCTTT. The V gene is TRBV18, the J gene TRBJ1-1; 11 bases line up with TRBD1. CDR1 KGHSH and CDR2 LQKENI come from the germline V gene. The J segment lost 4 bases and the V segment lost 6 bases, leaving 7 bases of the junction unmatched. CDR3 size: 15 residues. The full variable domain, in which reference TRBV18 and TRBJ1-1 provide the parts outside the CDR3, is NAGVMQNPRHLVRRRGQEARLRCSPMKGHSHVYWYRQLPEEGLKFMVYLQKENIIDESGMPKERFSAEFPKEGPSILRIQQVVRGDSAAYFCASSHPGQGGTEAFFGQGTRLTVV.

CDR3 in amino acids: CASSFRPDTQYF. The CDR3 DNA sequence: TGTGCCAGCAGCTTTAGGCCAGATACGCAGTATTTT. V is TRBV7-9 and J is TRBJ2-3; unclear D gene. Trimming removed 3 bases at V and 4 bases at J, with 5 bases between. In germline, CDR1 is SEHNR, CDR2 FQNEAQ (reference sequence). This CDR3 is 12 amino acids long.

This clonotype was counted only a few times. The chain couples TRBV6-1 to TRBJ2-2; 8 nucleotides agree with TRBD2. The V gene's germline CDR1 is MNHNS and CDR2 SASEGT. V gave up 8 bases and J gave up 4 bases; unmatched junction bases: 12. The CDR3 extends over 16 amino acids. The CDR3 spells CASVSTSGSSTGELFF. The DNA of the CDR3 is TGTGCCAGCGTAAGCACTAGCGGATCAAGCACCGGGGAGCTGTTTTTT.

J is TRBJ1-4 and V is TRBV6-1; D is uncertain. With 6 bases removed from V and 0 bases from J, the gap between germline ends came to 11 bases. The CDR3 is made up of 15 amino acids. Per the germline V gene, CDR1 is MNHNS and CDR2 is SASEGT. CDR3 residues: CASRGGFATNEKLFF. CDR3 DNA: TGTGCCAGCAGGGGAGGCTTTGCAACTAATGAAAAACTGTTTTTT.

This clonotype was detected only a few times. The V call is TRBV6-1, the J call TRBJ2-5, with a possible D match to TRBD2 (5 bases). The germline V and J ends were trimmed by 7 bases and 2 bases, with 14 bases remaining between them. This CDR3 has 14 amino acids. In germline, CDR1 is MNHNS, CDR2 SASEGT. CDR3 residues: CASIKGEGQETQYF. DNA for the CDR3: TGTGCCAGCATCAAGGGAGAGGGTCAAGAGACCCAGTACTTC.

V usage is TRBV29-1 and J usage is TRBJ1-2; a possible D gene is TRBD1 (5 bases). Trimming removed 3 bases from V and 6 bases from J, with 8 bases in between. The CDR3 is 11 residues long. CDR1 SQVTM and CDR2 ANQGSEA come from the germline V gene. CDR3 bases: TGCAGCGTTGACTGGGGCCATGGCTACACCTTC. As protein: CSVDWGHGYTF.

Details on this clonotype: Mismatch with germline at one junction end may stem from a read error. The genes are TRBV19 and TRBJ1-5; tentatively, D is TRBD1 (5 bases). This CDR3 comprises 15 residues. The V gene's germline CDR1 is LNHDA and CDR2 SQIVND (reference sequence). CDR3 region: CASTRTMGSNQHQHF. The CDR3 DNA follows: TGTGCCAGTACCAGGACAATGGGTAGCAATCAGCACCAGCATTTT.

CDR3 nucleotide sequence: TGTGCCAGCAGTTACCCCAACTCGGGCGGGAGGACGTCCTACGAGCAGTACTTC. This encodes CASSYPNSGGRTSYEQYF. The chain joins TRBV6-2 or TRBV6-3 to TRBJ2-7, with 8 bases aligning to TRBD2. The germline gives CDR1 MNHEY, CDR2 SVGEGT. J lost 1 base, V lost 2 bases, and 13 bases had no gene match. The CDR3 extends over 18 amino acids.

The chain joins TRBV10-3 to TRBJ2-2; TRBD2 aligns across 12 bases. The ends lost 4 bases at V and 0 bases at J; junction bases unmatched: 0. This CDR3 is built from 16 residues. Per the germline V gene, CDR1 is ENHRY and CDR2 is SYGVKD. The CDR3 region is CAISGTSGANTGELFF. Written as DNA, the CDR3 is TGTGCCATCAGTGGGACTAGCGGGGCGAACACCGGGGAGCTGTTTTTT.

This sequence joins TRBV19 and TRBJ1-5; D remains unclear. The germline V and J ends were trimmed by 6 bases and 2 bases, with 17 bases remaining between them. The CDR3 loop spans 16 amino acids. Germline CDR1 reads LNHDA; CDR2 reads SQIVND (reference sequence). The CDR3 is CASSHNPKKGNQPQHF. The CDR3 DNA reads TGTGCCAGTAGCCATAACCCGAAGAAGGGCAATCAGCCCCAGCATTTT. Drawing the rest from reference TRBV19 and TRBJ1-5, the complete variable domain is DGGITQSPKYLFRKEGQNVTLSCEQNLNHDAMYWYRQDPGQGLRLIYYSQIVNDFQKGDIAEGYSVSREKKESFPLTVTSAQKNPTAFYLCASSHNPKKGNQPQHFGDGTRLSIL.

The CDR3 region is CASSGGTGTMNTEAFF. CDR3 coding DNA: TGTGCCAGCAGCGGAGGGACAGGGACAATGAACACTGAAGCTTTCTTT. The V call is TRBV4-2, the J call TRBJ1-1; TRBD1 matches at 9 bases. The junction had 7 bases not matched to a gene; V was cut back by 5 bases and J by 0 bases. The CDR3 length is 16 residues. Germline-derived CDR1 and CDR2 are LGHNA and YNFKEQ.

The rearrangement uses TRBV30 and TRBJ1-2; 7 bases match TRBD1. This CDR3 is built from 15 residues. The V segment lost 4 bases and the J segment 2 bases; nucleotides outside the gene matches: 10. In germline, CDR1 is GTSNPN, CDR2 SVGIG (reference sequence). CDR3 amino acids: CAWTLTGQTNYGYTF. The CDR3 DNA sequence: TGTGCCTGGACCCTCACGGGACAGACAAACTATGGCTACACCTTC.

The rearrangement joins TRBV18 to TRBJ2-5; maybe TRBD1 (6 bases). Trimming cost V 2 bases and J 4 bases, with 11 bases left between them. CDR3 length: 14 amino acids. Germline lookup yields CDR1 KGHSH and CDR2 LQKENI. In DNA form, the CDR3 reads TGTGCCAGCTCACCATATCAGGGGAGAGAGACCCAGTACTTC. It translates to CASSPYQGRETQYF.